This TCR beta chain came from a study of T cells after somatic rescue of genetic block. From germline, CDR1 is KGHSH and CDR2 LQKENI. After removal of 0 bases from V and 7 bases from J, the junction contained 10 bases not matched to a gene. The CDR3 runs to 16 residues. The assay was immunoSEQ multiplex PCR, and TCRdb's table has in-frame clones only and misses some. The sample yields tens of thousands of clones, 92% seen once. The gene calls are TRBV18 and TRBJ1-2; 8 bases fit TRBD1. This receptor was taken from a man in his forties or fifties. Material: peripheral blood mononuclear cells (PBMCs). The CDR3 here is CASSPPGQDGLGGYTF. CDR3 in DNA: TGTGCCAGCTCACCACCGGGACAGGATGGCTTGGGTGGCTACACCTTC.